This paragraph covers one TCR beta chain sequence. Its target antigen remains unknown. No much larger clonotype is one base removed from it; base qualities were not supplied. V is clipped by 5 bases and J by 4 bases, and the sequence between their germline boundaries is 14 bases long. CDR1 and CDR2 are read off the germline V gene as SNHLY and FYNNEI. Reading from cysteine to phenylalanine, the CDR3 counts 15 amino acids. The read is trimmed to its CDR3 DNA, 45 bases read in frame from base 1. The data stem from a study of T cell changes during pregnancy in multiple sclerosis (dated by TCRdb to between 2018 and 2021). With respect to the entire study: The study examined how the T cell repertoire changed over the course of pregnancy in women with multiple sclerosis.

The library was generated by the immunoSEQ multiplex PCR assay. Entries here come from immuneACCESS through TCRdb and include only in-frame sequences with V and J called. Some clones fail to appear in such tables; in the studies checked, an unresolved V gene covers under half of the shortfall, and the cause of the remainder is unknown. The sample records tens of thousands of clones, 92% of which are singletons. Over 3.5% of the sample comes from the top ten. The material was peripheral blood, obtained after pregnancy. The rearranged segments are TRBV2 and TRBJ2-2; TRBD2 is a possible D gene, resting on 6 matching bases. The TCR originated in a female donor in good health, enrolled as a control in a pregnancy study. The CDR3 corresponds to CASSWDFQSTGELFF. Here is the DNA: TGTGCCAGCAGTTGGGACTTTCAGAGCACCGGGGAGCTGTTTTTT.